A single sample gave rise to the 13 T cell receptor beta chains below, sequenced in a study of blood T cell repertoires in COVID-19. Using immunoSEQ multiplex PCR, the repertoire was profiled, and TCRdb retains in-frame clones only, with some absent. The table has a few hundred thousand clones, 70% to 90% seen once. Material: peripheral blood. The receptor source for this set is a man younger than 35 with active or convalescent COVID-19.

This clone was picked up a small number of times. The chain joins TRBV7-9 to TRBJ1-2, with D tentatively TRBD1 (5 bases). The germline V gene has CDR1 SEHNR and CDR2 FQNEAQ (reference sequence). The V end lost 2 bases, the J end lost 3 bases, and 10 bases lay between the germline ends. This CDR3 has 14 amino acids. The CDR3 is CASSLRGIDYGYTF. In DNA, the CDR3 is TGTGCCAGCAGCTTACGGGGGATAGACTATGGCTACACCTTC.

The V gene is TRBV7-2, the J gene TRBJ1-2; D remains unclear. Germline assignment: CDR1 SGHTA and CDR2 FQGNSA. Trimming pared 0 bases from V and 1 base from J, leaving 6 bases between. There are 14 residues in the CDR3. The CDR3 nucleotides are TGTGCCAGCAGCTTAGCCGGGAATAACTATGGCTACACCTTC. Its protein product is CASSLAGNNYGYTF.

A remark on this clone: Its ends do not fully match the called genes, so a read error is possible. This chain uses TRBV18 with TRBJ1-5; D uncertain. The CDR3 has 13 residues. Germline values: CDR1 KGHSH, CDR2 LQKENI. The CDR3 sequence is CASSPFSDQPQHF. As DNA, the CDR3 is TGTGCCAGCTCACCTTTTAGCGATCAGCCCCAGCATTTT.

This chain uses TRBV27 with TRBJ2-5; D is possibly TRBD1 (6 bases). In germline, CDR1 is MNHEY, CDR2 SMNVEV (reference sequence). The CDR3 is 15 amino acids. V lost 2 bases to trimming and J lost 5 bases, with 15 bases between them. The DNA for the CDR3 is TGTGCCAGCAGTTTACAGGGGAAGCTTGCCGAGACCCAGTACTTC. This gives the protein CASSLQGKLAETQYF.

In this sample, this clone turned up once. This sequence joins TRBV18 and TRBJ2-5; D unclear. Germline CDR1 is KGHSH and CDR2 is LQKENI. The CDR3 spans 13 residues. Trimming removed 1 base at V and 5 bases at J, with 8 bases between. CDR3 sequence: CASSPQIYETQYF. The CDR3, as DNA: TGTGCCAGCTCACCACAGATCTATGAGACCCAGTACTTC.

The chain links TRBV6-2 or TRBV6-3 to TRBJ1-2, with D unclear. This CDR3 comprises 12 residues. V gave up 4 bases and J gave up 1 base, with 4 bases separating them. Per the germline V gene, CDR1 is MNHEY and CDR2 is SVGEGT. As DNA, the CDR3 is TGTGCCAGCAGTTTCCATAACTATGGCTACACCTTC. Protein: CASSFHNYGYTF.

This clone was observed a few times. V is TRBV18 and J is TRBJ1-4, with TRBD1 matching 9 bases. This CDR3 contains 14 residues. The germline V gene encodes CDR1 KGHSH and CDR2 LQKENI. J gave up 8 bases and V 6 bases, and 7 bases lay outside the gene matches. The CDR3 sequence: CASSSGTGFEKLFF. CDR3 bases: TGTGCCAGCTCGTCCGGGACAGGGTTCGAAAAACTGTTTTTT.

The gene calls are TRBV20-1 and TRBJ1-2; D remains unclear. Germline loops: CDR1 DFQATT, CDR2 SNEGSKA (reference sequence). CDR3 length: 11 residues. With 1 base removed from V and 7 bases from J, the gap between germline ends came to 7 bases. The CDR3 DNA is TGCAGTGCTAGAGCGTCAGGTGGCTACACCTTC. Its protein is CSARASGGYTF.

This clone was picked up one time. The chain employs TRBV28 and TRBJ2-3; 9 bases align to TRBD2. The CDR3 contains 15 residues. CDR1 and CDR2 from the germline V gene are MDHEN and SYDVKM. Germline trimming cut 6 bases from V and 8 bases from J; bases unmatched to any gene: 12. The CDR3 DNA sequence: TGTGCCAGCAGCCTACCCCTGGCGGGGGGGGGTACGCAGTATTTT. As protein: CASSLPLAGGGTQYF.

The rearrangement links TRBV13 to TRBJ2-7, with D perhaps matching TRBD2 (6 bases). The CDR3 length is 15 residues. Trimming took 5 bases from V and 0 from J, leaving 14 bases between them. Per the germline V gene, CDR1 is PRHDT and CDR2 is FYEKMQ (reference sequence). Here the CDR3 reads CASSPSGRASYEQYF. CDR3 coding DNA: TGTGCCAGCAGCCCAAGCGGGCGGGCCTCCTACGAGCAGTACTTC.

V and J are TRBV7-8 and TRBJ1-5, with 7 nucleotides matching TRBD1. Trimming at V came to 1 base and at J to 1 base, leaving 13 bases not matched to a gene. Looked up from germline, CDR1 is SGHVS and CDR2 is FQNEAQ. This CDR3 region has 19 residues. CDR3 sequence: CASSLGITGVLRSNQPQHF. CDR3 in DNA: TGTGCCAGCAGCTTAGGAATCACAGGGGTACTAAGGAGCAATCAGCCCCAGCATTTT.

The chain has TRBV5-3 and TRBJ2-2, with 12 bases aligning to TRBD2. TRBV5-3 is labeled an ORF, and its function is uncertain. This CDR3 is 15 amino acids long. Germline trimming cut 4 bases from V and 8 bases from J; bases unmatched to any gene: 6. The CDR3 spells CARSPRLAGAGELFF. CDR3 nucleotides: TGTGCCAGAAGCCCGAGACTAGCGGGAGCTGGGGAGCTGTTTTTT.

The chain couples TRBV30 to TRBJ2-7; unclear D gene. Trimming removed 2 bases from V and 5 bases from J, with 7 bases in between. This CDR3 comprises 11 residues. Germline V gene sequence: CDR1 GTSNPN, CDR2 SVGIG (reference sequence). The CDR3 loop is CAWSPLNEQYF. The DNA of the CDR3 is TGTGCCTGGAGTCCTCTAAACGAGCAGTACTTC.